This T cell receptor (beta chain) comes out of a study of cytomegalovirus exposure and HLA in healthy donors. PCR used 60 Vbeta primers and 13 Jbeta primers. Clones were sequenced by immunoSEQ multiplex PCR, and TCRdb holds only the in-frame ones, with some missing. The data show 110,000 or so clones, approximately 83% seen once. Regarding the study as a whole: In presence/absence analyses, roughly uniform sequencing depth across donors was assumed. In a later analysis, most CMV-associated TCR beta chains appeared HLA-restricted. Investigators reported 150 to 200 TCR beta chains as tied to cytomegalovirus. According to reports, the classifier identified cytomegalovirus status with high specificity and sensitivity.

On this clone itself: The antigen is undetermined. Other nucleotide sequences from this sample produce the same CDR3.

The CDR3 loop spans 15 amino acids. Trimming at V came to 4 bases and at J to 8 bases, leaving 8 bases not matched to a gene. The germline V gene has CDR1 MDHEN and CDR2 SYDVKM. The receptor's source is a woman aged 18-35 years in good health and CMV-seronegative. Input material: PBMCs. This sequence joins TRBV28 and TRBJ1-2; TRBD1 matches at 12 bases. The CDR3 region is CASSSPGQGARGYTF. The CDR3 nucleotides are TGTGCCAGCAGTTCTCCGGGACAGGGGGCGCGGGGCTACACCTTC.